These 22 T cell receptor beta chains were all obtained from the same sample, sequenced in a study of cytomegalovirus exposure and HLA in healthy donors (dated by TCRdb to the late 2010s). Library prep was done by the immunoSEQ multiplex PCR assay. For the multiplex PCR, a mixture combining 60 forward primers for TCR Vbeta segments and 13 reverse primers for TCR Jbeta segments was used. TCRdb stores this immuneACCESS table with in-frame sequences only. Part of the clones is absent; in the studies checked, under half of the shortfall reflects unresolved V genes, and no reason is known for the rest. The sample table holds about 110,000 clones, of which 70% to 80% were seen once. The ten most abundant clones make up 3% to 4.5% of the sample. The sequenced material came from PBMCs. Receptor source: a man between 60 and 70 years old in good health and CMV-seronegative.

The chain employs TRBV4-3 and TRBJ1-2; 10 bases agree with TRBD1. CDR3 length: 16 amino acids. The germline V gene has CDR1 LGHNA and CDR2 YSLEER. Germline trimming cut 2 bases from V and 3 bases from J; bases unmatched to any gene: 6. The CDR3: CASSQFSGTGDYGYTF. In DNA form, the CDR3 reads TGCGCCAGCAGCCAATTTAGTGGGACAGGGGACTATGGCTACACCTTC.

The V gene is TRBV5-5, the J gene TRBJ1-2; TRBD1 matches at 8 bases. The ends lost 0 bases at V and 0 bases at J; junction bases unmatched: 4. The germline CDR1 and CDR2 sequences are SGHKS and YYEKEE (reference sequence). The CDR3 has 16 residues. CDR3 nucleotide sequence: TGTGCCAGCAGCTTGGGGACAGGGCAAACTAACTATGGCTACACCTTC. Its protein product is CASSLGTGQTNYGYTF.

The chain couples TRBV6-6 to TRBJ1-2; TRBD1 matches at 9 bases. CDR1 is MNHNY, CDR2 SVGAGI, per germline (reference sequence). CDR3 size: 15 residues. Unmatched junction bases numbered 10, after V lost 6 bases and J lost 5 bases. CDR3 sequence (DNA): TGTGCCAGCAGGGAGGGACAGGGTGAGTGGTATGGCTACACCTTC. Translated, it gives CASREGQGEWYGYTF.

The chain links TRBV11-3 to TRBJ2-7, with 8 positions matching TRBD1. Losses at the gene ends were 5 bases for V and 5 bases for J; bases not matched to a gene: 5. Germline V gene sequence: CDR1 SGHNT, CDR2 YENEEA. The CDR3 extends over 13 amino acids. The CDR3 DNA follows: TGTGCCAGCAGCGAGGGACAGGCGAACGAGCAGTACTTC. This sequence encodes CASSEGQANEQYF.

The V call is TRBV15, the J call TRBJ2-3; TRBD2 might be the D (7 bases). The germline V and J ends were trimmed by 9 bases and 6 bases, with 16 bases remaining between them. CDR3 size: 13 residues. Germline CDR1 is LNHNV and CDR2 is YYDKDF (reference sequence). The CDR3 bases are TGTGCCACTACGGGGGGCCTGCGGGATACGCAGTATTTT. Its translation: CATTGGLRDTQYF. Full variable domain (remainder filled in from reference TRBV15 and TRBJ2-3): DAMVIQNPRYQVTQFGKPVTLSCSQTLNHNVMYWYQQKSSQAPKLLFHYYDKDFNNEADTPDNFQSRRPNTSFCFLDIRSPGLGDTAMYLCATTGGLRDTQYFGPGTRLTVL.

V is TRBV28 and J is TRBJ1-2; no firm D call. The germline V gene encodes CDR1 MDHEN and CDR2 SYDVKM. The V gene lost 10 bases and the J gene lost 4 bases, with 22 bases spanning the gap. The CDR3 contains 15 residues. The CDR3 loop reads CATSPQQRATYGYTF. CDR3 in DNA: TGTGCCACCTCCCCCCAACAGCGGGCTACCTATGGCTACACCTTC.

J is TRBJ1-4 and V is TRBV4-3; TRBD1 matches at 9 bases. CDR1 is LGHNA and CDR2 is YSLEER in the germline V gene. This CDR3 comprises 14 residues. Trimming removed 4 bases from V and 5 bases from J; junction bases left unmatched: 2. CDR3: CASSPDRGNEKLFF. CDR3 sequence (DNA): TGCGCCAGCAGCCCGGACAGGGGAAATGAAAAACTGTTTTTT.

The chain combines TRBV18 with TRBJ1-5; tentative D call: TRBD1 (5 bases). This CDR3 region has 14 residues. Per germline, CDR1 KGHSH and CDR2 LQKENI. Trimming removed 3 bases from V and 6 bases from J, with 12 bases in between. For the CDR3, the DNA is TGTGCCAGCTCACCGCAAGGGGTAGGTCAGCCCCAGCATTTT. Residues: CASSPQGVGQPQHF.

The rearrangement links TRBV20-1 to TRBJ1-5; D is perhaps TRBD1 (6 bases). Deletions cut 1 base from V and 15 bases from J, with 13 bases between. CDR1 is DFQATT, CDR2 SNEGSKA, per germline (reference sequence). This CDR3 has 11 amino acids. CDR3 sequence reads: CSARGDTITHF. The CDR3 region has the DNA TGCAGTGCTAGAGGGGACACCATCACGCATTTT.

The genes are TRBV28 and TRBJ1-5; D not resolved. CDR1 is MDHEN and CDR2 is SYDVKM in the germline V gene. This CDR3 has 15 residues. V was trimmed by 7 bases and J by 1 base, leaving 14 bases between them. CDR3 sequence (DNA): TGTGCCAGCATCTCAGGTGGCCCAAGCAATCAGCCCCAGCATTTT. It translates to CASISGGPSNQPQHF.

This clone was observed once. The chain uses TRBV15 and TRBJ2-5; 13 bases map to TRBD2. Trimming removed 3 bases from V and 4 bases from J; junction bases left unmatched: 2. Per the germline V gene, CDR1 is LNHNV and CDR2 is YYDKDF (reference sequence). The CDR3 consists of 15 residues. The CDR3 sequence is CATSRGLAGPETQYF. The CDR3 bases are TGTGCCACCAGCAGGGGACTAGCGGGGCCAGAGACCCAGTACTTC.

This sequence joins TRBV30 and TRBJ1-6; D gene unclear. Germline V gives CDR1 GTSNPN, CDR2 SVGIG (reference sequence). Trimming pared 3 bases from V and 2 bases from J, leaving 17 bases between. This CDR3 is built from 17 residues. For the CDR3, the DNA is TGTGCCTGGAGCTTGTATTTTGGGAGCCCCTATAATTCACCCCTCCACTTT. Its protein is CAWSLYFGSPYNSPLHF.

The gene calls are TRBV7-9 and TRBJ2-5; TRBD2 matches 11 bases. The CDR3 has 15 residues. Germline CDR1 reads SEHNR; CDR2 reads FQNEAQ (reference sequence). Trimming cost V 3 bases and J 4 bases; bases outside gene matches: 4. The CDR3 bases are TGTGCCAGCAGCTTTTCAACTAGCGGGGGAGAGACCCAGTACTTC. Translation: CASSFSTSGGETQYF.

The CDR3 is CASRGQGSSGNTIYF. As DNA, the CDR3 is TGTGCCAGCAGGGGACAGGGTTCGTCTGGAAACACCATATATTTT. The rearrangement uses TRBV4-2 and TRBJ1-3; 9 nucleotides line up with TRBD1. V trimming: 6 bases; J trimming: 1 base; junction bases outside the gene matches: 4. CDR3 length: 15 residues. Germline-derived CDR1 and CDR2 are LGHNA and YNFKEQ.

The CDR3 DNA sequence: TGCGCCAGCAGCCTAGTTCTAAGAAACACCATATATTTT. Protein product: CASSLVLRNTIYF. This sequence joins TRBV4-3 and TRBJ1-3; D gene uncertain. The CDR3 spans 13 residues. From germline, CDR1 is LGHNA and CDR2 YSLEER. The V end lost 4 bases, the J end lost 5 bases, and 9 bases lay between the germline ends.

J is TRBJ1-1 and V is TRBV28; D unresolved. The ends were cut back, 10 bases at V and 0 bases at J, with 12 bases in the middle. CDR3 size: 13 residues. Germline V gene data show CDR1 as MDHEN and CDR2 as SYDVKM. In nucleotides, the CDR3 is TGTGCCACCACACCCACGATGAACACTGAAGCTTTCTTT. Residues: CATTPTMNTEAFF.

This chain joins TRBV7-2 and TRBJ1-3; D is possibly TRBD1 (5 bases). This CDR3 is built from 13 residues. Germline-derived CDR1 and CDR2 are SGHTA and FQGNSA. Trimming pared 5 bases from V and 4 bases from J, leaving 9 bases between. CDR3 amino acids: CASSPTAGNTIYF. In DNA, the CDR3 is TGTGCCAGCAGCCCGACAGCCGGAAACACCATATATTTT.

The J gene is TRBJ2-1, the V gene TRBV7-9; D may be TRBD2 (5 bases). The germline V gene encodes CDR1 SEHNR and CDR2 FQNEAQ (reference sequence). CDR3 length: 14 residues. The germline V and J ends were trimmed by 5 bases and 3 bases, with 11 bases remaining between them. CDR3 protein: CASSPLAGYNEQFF. The CDR3 bases are TGTGCCAGCAGCCCCCTAGCCGGCTACAATGAGCAGTTCTTC.

The genes are TRBV6-1 and TRBJ1-4; the D gene is possibly TRBD1 (6 bases). There are 14 residues in the CDR3. V shed 0 bases and J shed 6 bases, with 8 bases lying between them. Germline loops: CDR1 MNHNS, CDR2 SASEGT. CDR3 residues: CASSEAGGDEKLFF. In DNA form, the CDR3 reads TGTGCCAGCAGTGAAGCAGGGGGGGATGAAAAACTGTTTTTT.

There are a few counts of this clone. The chain employs TRBV5-1 and TRBJ1-1; the D gene is possibly TRBD1 (6 bases). V lost 2 bases and J 4 bases, leaving 18 bases between the germline ends. The CDR3 spans 16 residues. CDR1 and CDR2 from the germline V gene are SGHRS and YFSETQ. The CDR3 protein is CASSFPQGQIGTEAFF. CDR3 DNA sequence: TGCGCCAGCAGCTTCCCCCAGGGGCAGATTGGCACTGAAGCTTTCTTT.

V is TRBV5-6 and J is TRBJ2-7; the D is unclear. CDR3 length: 15 residues. The germline V gene has CDR1 SGHDT and CDR2 YYEEEE. V was cut by 2 bases and J by 9 bases, with 21 bases left in between. DNA of the CDR3: TGTGCCAGCAGCTTTTCGATCTCCAGTAATGCAGGGCAGTACTTC. Translating it yields CASSFSISSNAGQYF.

This chain uses TRBV29-1 with TRBJ1-2, with D unresolved. Trimming removed 4 bases from V and 7 bases from J, with 13 bases in between. Per the germline V gene, CDR1 is SQVTM and CDR2 is ANQGSEA. This CDR3 has 12 residues. The CDR3 DNA follows: TGCAGCGTTGGCCGTTCCGAGGGTGGCTACACCTTC. This gives the protein CSVGRSEGGYTF.